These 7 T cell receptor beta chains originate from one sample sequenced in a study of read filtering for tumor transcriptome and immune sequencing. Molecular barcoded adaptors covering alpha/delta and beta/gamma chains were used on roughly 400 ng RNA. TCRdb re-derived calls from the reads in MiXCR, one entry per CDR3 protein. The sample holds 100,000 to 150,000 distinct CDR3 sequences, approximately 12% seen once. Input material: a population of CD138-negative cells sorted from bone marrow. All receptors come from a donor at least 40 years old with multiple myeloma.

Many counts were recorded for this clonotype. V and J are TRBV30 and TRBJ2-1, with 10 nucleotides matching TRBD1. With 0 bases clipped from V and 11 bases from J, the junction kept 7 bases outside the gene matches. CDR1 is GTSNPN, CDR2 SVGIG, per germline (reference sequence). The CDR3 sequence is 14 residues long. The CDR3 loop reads CAWSVGTGDHQQFF. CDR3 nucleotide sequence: TGTGCCTGGAGTGTGGGGACAGGGGACCACCAGCAGTTCTTC. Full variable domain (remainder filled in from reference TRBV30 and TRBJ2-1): SQTIHQWPATLVQPVGSPLSLECTVEGTSNPNLYWYRQAAGRGLQLLFYSVGIGQISSEVPQNLSASRPQDRQFILSSKKLLLSDSGFYLCAWSVGTGDHQQFFGPGTRLTVL.

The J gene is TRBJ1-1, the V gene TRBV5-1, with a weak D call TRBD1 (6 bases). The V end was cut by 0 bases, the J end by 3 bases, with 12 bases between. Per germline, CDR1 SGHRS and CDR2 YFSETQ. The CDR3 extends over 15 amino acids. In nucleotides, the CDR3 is TGCGCCAGCAGCTTGGATGGAGGGGGTGACACTGAAGCTTTCTTT. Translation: CASSLDGGGDTEAFF.

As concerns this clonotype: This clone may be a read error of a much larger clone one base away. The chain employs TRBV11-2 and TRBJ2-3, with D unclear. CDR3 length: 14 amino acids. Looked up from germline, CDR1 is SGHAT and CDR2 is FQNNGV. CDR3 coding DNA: TGTGCCAGCAGCTTAGGAGGTCCCACAGATACGCGGTATTTT. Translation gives CASSLGGPTDTRYF.

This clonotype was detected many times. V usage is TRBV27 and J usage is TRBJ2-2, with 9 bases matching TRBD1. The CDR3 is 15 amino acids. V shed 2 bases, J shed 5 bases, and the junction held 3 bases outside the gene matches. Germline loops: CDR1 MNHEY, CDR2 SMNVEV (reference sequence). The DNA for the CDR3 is TGTGCCAGCAGTTTACGGGACAGGGTAACCGGGGAGCTGTTTTTT. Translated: CASSLRDRVTGELFF.

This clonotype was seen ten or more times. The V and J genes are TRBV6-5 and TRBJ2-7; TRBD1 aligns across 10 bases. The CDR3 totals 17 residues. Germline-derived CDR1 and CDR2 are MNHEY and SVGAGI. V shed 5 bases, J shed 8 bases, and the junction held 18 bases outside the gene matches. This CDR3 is CASSRTFGTGDFEKQYF. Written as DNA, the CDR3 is TGTGCCAGCAGTCGAACCTTCGGGACAGGGGACTTTGAGAAGCAGTACTTC.

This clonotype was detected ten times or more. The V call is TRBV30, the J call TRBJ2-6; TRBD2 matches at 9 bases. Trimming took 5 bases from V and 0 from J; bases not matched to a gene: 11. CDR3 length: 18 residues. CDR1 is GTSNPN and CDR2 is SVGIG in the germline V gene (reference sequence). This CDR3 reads CAWAPIGGRASGANVLTF. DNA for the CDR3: TGTGCCTGGGCCCCCATCGGCGGGAGGGCCTCTGGGGCCAACGTCCTGACTTTC.

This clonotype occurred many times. CDR3: CASSQEGTSGQETQYF. CDR3 nucleotide sequence: TGTGCCAGCAGCCAAGAGGGGACTAGCGGTCAAGAGACCCAGTACTTC. The J gene is TRBJ2-5, the V gene TRBV4-2, with 11 bases aligning to TRBD2. Germline lookup yields CDR1 LGHNA and CDR2 YNFKEQ. V lost 0 bases to trimming and J lost 2 bases; unmatched junction nucleotides: 2. This CDR3 region has 16 residues.